This TCR beta chain was identified in a study of blood T cell repertoires in COVID-19. Study-level information: The United States, Italy and Spain were the sources of the acute and convalescent COVID-19 samples. PBMCs, B-cell-depleted T cells, or T cells were the source of the cDNA or gDNA that made up the material.

The trim removed 7 bases at V and 4 bases at J, leaving 5 bases unmatched. Germline values: CDR1 LNHDA, CDR2 SQIVND (reference sequence). The CDR3 has 14 residues. Sequencing used immunoSEQ multiplex PCR; TCRdb keeps in-frame clones, though not all of them. The repertoire consists of about 68,000 clones, with about 83% occurring once and the leading ten covering approximately 40%. A single count supports this clone. The receptor comes from a man at least 80 years old with acute or convalescent COVID-19. Sequencing used peripheral blood. J is TRBJ1-5 and V is TRBV19; 9 bases match TRBD1. The CDR3, as DNA: TGTGCCAGTACCCAGGACAGGGGTAATCAGCCCCAGCATTTT. Amino acid sequence: CASTQDRGNQPQHF.